This paragraph covers one T cell receptor (beta chain) sequence. Its cognate antigen is unknown. The germline V gene has CDR1 SGHNT and CDR2 YYREEE (reference sequence). The CDR3 consists of 15 residues. The V gene lost 1 base and the J gene lost 5 bases, with 14 bases spanning the gap. The sample comes from a study of cytomegalovirus exposure and HLA in healthy donors. Study observations and caveats: Per published accounts, TCR beta sequences correctly predicted the HLA-A and HLA-B alleles of most subjects.

The primer mix had 60 Vbeta and 13 Jbeta primers. Assay used: immunoSEQ multiplex PCR; TCRdb lists only in-frame clones, some missing. The table shows approximately 210,000 clones, with around 90% occurring only once. The chain combines TRBV5-4 with TRBJ2-3, with a tentative D call TRBD2 (6 bases). Sequencing was done on a sample of PBMCs. This sequence originates from a woman aged 18-29 years in good health and CMV-seronegative. The DNA of the CDR3 is TGTGCCAGCAGCTTGAAAAACCTAGCGAAAGATACGCAGTATTTT. Protein sequence: CASSLKNLAKDTQYF.